These 13 T cell receptor beta chains came from one sample sequenced in a study of cytomegalovirus exposure and HLA in healthy donors. The PCR was carried out with 60 Vbeta primers and 13 Jbeta primers. The assay was immunoSEQ multiplex PCR, and TCRdb's table has in-frame clones only and misses some. The sample yields 100,000 to 150,000 clones, around 80% seen once. The sequencing input was PBMCs. These receptors all come from a woman aged 50 to 60 in good health and CMV-seropositive.

This clone appeared a few times. The rearrangement links TRBV7-5 to TRBJ2-1; the table's D call TRBD2 went unverified against the DNA. TRBV7-5 constitutes a pseudogene. This CDR3 spans 19 amino acids. CDR3 nucleotides: TGTGCCAGAAGCTTAAGAGGCCTAGGGCGGGAGCGTCCGGCGGCTGAGCAGTTCTTC. Translation: CARSLRGLGRERPAAEQFF.

This chain joins TRBV7-2 and TRBJ2-1; 13 bases are shared with TRBD2. CDR3 size: 15 residues. CDR1 and CDR2 from the germline V gene are SGHTA and FQGNSA. After removal of 5 bases from V and 9 bases from J, the junction contained 7 bases not matched to a gene. The CDR3 reads CASSPRTSGSSEQFF. Here the CDR3 DNA reads TGTGCCAGCAGCCCCCGGACTAGCGGGAGTAGTGAGCAGTTCTTC.

This clone has only a few counts. V and J are TRBV5-4 and TRBJ2-7; TRBD1 is a possible D gene (6 bases). The CDR3 is made up of 13 amino acids. Per the germline V gene, CDR1 is SGHNT and CDR2 is YYREEE (reference sequence). The V gene lost 0 bases and the J gene lost 5 bases, with 9 bases spanning the gap. CDR3 bases: TGTGCCAGCAGCTTGGACAGGGCCGACGAGCAGTACTTC. Translation: CASSLDRADEQYF.

This clone occurred once. The chain employs TRBV19 and TRBJ2-5, with D unresolved. CDR1 is LNHDA and CDR2 is SQIVND in the germline V gene (reference sequence). Trimming removed 5 bases from V and 2 bases from J, with 9 bases in between. The CDR3 has 13 residues. The CDR3 bases are TGTGCCAGTAGTTCGTACTATCAAGAGACCCAGTACTTC. This sequence encodes CASSSYYQETQYF.

The chain is built from TRBV5-4 and TRBJ2-5; the D gene is possibly TRBD1 (6 bases). The germline gives CDR1 SGHNT, CDR2 YYREEE (reference sequence). V was cut by 0 bases and J by 1 base, with 10 bases left in between. This CDR3 contains 15 residues. CDR3 nucleotide sequence: TGTGCCAGCAGCTTGGGGTCACAGGGCCAAGAGACCCAGTACTTC. Its translation: CASSLGSQGQETQYF.

The J gene is TRBJ2-7, the V gene TRBV10-2; perhaps TRBD1 as D (6 bases). Germline CDR1 is WSHSY and CDR2 is SAAADI. V was cut by 6 bases and J by 5 bases, with 8 bases left in between. This CDR3 has 11 amino acids. CDR3 sequence reads: CASRYRDEQYF. The DNA of the CDR3 is TGCGCCAGCAGATACAGGGACGAGCAGTACTTC.

This chain uses TRBV7-9 with TRBJ2-1, with unresolved D. The CDR3 has 13 amino acids. From germline, CDR1 is SEHNR and CDR2 FQNEAQ (reference sequence). Deletions cut 4 bases from V and 3 bases from J, with 7 bases between. Here the CDR3 reads CASSYRDYNEQFF. DNA for the CDR3: TGTGCCAGCAGCTATAGAGACTACAATGAGCAGTTCTTC. The full variable domain, completed using reference TRBV7-9 and TRBJ2-1, is DTGVSQNPRHKITKRGQNVTFRCDPISEHNRLYWYRQTLGQGPEFLTYFQNEAQLEKSRLLSDRFSAERPKGSFSTLEIQRTEQGDSAMYLCASSYRDYNEQFFGPGTRLTVL.

The chain recombines TRBV7-9 with TRBJ2-1; 8 bases map to TRBD1. The germline V gene has CDR1 SEHNR and CDR2 FQNEAQ (reference sequence). The V gene end was trimmed by 6 bases and the J gene end by 4 bases; junction bases not matched to a gene: 8. The CDR3 consists of 15 residues. CDR3: CASRSTGTGYNEQFF. CDR3 bases: TGTGCCAGCAGATCAACCGGGACAGGTTACAATGAGCAGTTCTTC.

The chain joins TRBV5-8 to TRBJ2-7; tentatively, D is TRBD1 (6 bases). Germline assignment: CDR1 SGHTS and CDR2 YDEGEE. The CDR3 is made up of 13 amino acids. Trimming removed 2 bases at V and 3 bases at J, with 9 bases between. The CDR3 is CASSFDRYYEQYF. The CDR3 DNA is TGTGCCAGCAGCTTTGACAGGTACTACGAGCAGTACTTC.

The chain is built from TRBV5-1 and TRBJ2-2, with TRBD2 matching 14 bases. Germline CDR1 and CDR2: SGHRS and YFSETQ. V lost 2 bases to trimming and J lost 6 bases; unmatched junction nucleotides: 3. The length of the CDR3 is 16 residues. CDR3 protein: CASSLGLAGGAGELFF. The CDR3 region has the DNA TGCGCCAGCAGCTTAGGACTAGCGGGAGGAGCCGGGGAGCTGTTTTTT. Looking up the rest from reference TRBV5-1 and TRBJ2-2 gives the full variable domain: KAGVTQTPRYLIKTRGQQVTLSCSPISGHRSVSWYQQTPGQGLQFLFEYFSETQRNKGNFPGRFSGRQFSNSRSEMNVSTLELGDSALYLCASSLGLAGGAGELFFGEGSRLTVL.

A few counts support this clone. The genes are TRBV10-3 and TRBJ2-2, with D maybe TRBD2 (5 bases). Per the germline V gene, CDR1 is ENHRY and CDR2 is SYGVKD. CDR3 length: 16 amino acids. Trimming pared 6 bases from V and 5 bases from J, leaving 19 bases between. The CDR3 reads CAISTRGIVWTGELFF. In DNA form, the CDR3 reads TGTGCCATCAGCACTAGAGGGATTGTGTGGACCGGGGAGCTGTTTTTT.

V gene TRBV5-1 combines with J gene TRBJ1-5; 8 positions agree with TRBD1. CDR1 and CDR2 (germline): SGHRS, YFSETQ. The CDR3 has 16 residues. V lost 4 bases and J lost 2; bases outside the gene matches: 8. CDR3: CASSPDREEGNQPQHF. Here the CDR3 DNA reads TGCGCCAGCAGCCCGGACAGGGAGGAGGGCAATCAGCCCCAGCATTTT.

The rearrangement joins TRBV7-9 to TRBJ1-1; D is perhaps TRBD1 (6 bases). The CDR3 spans 14 residues. The germline V gene encodes CDR1 SEHNR and CDR2 FQNEAQ (reference sequence). Trimming removed 6 bases from V and 1 base from J, with 12 bases in between. The CDR3 DNA follows: TGTGCCAGCAGTTTACAGGGCCCGAACACTGAAGCTTTCTTT. It codes for CASSLQGPNTEAFF.